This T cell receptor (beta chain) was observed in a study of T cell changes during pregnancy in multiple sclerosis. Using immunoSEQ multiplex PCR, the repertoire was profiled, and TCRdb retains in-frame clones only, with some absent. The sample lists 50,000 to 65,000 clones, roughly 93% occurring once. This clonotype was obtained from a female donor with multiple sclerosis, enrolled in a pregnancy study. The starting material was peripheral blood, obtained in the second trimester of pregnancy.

DNA of the CDR3: TGTGCCAGCAGACGAGAAACGGGACAGGGGGCTTACGAGCAGTACTTC. Translation: CASRRETGQGAYEQYF. The chain carries TRBV25-1 and TRBJ2-7, with TRBD1 matching over 12 bases. Germline trimming cut 6 bases from V and 4 bases from J; bases unmatched to any gene: 10. This CDR3 contains 16 residues. Germline CDR1 MGHDK, CDR2 SYGVNS.